This TCR beta chain was recovered during a study of blood T cell repertoires in COVID-19. The germline V gene encodes CDR1 LNHNV and CDR2 YYDKDF (reference sequence). The CDR3 runs to 16 residues. With 1 base removed from V and 6 bases from J, the gap between germline ends came to 16 bases. This table comes from immunoSEQ multiplex PCR, and its TCRdb copy is limited to in-frame clones, with some not included. The table has roughly 95,000 clones, approximately 82% seen once; the top ten hold roughly 4%. Sequencing used peripheral blood. This chain links TRBV15 with TRBJ2-1, with D possibly TRBD2 on 6 matching bases. The source is a man aged 55 to 69 with acute or convalescent COVID-19. CDR3 residues: CATSRAGTYSGNEQFF. CDR3 nucleotides: TGTGCCACCAGCAGAGCAGGGACTTATTCTGGCAATGAGCAGTTCTTC.